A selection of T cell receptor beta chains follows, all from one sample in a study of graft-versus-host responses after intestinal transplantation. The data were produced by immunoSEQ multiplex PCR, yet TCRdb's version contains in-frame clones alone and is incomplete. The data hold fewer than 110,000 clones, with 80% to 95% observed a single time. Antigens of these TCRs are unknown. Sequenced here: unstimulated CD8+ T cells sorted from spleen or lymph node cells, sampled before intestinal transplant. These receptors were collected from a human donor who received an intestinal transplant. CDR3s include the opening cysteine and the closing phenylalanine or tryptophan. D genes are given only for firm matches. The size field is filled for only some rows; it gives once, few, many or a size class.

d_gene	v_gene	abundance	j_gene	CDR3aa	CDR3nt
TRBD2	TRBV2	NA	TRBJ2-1	CASSEEGGGGFF	TGTGCCAGCAGTGAGGAAGGCGGGGGGGGATTCTTC
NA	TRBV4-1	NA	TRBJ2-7	CASSQDRGQWYEQYF	TGCGCCAGCAGCCAAGATCGTGGACAGTGGTACGAGCAGTACTTC
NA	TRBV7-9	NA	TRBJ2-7	CASSPGQLAPEQYF	TGTGCCAGCAGCCCCGGACAGCTCGCCCCCGAGCAGTACTTC
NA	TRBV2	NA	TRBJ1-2	CASSEALGTGRGYTF	TGTGCCAGCAGTGAAGCGCTAGGAACAGGGCGAGGCTACACCTTC
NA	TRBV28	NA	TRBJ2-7	CASDRRGGPGYEQYF	TGTGCCAGCGACAGAAGGGGGGGCCCGGGGTACGAGCAGTACTTC
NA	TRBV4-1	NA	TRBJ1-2	CASSTAPGGEDYGYTF	TGCGCCAGCAGCACCGCCCCGGGGGGGGAGGACTATGGCTACACCTTC
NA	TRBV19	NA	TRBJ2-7	CASSIGGSFSYEQYF	TGTGCCAGTAGTATAGGTGGCAGCTTCTCCTACGAGCAGTACTTC
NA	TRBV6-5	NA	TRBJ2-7	CASSYRPGTLDEQYF	TGTGCCAGCAGTTACCGGCCCGGGACACTCGACGAGCAGTACTTC
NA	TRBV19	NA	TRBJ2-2	CASNGGRVTGELFF	TGTGCCAGTAATGGGGGGAGAGTCACCGGGGAGCTGTTTTTT
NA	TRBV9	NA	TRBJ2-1	CASSVELTGPGLNEQFF	TGTGCCAGCAGCGTAGAATTGACAGGTCCAGGACTTAATGAGCAGTTCTTC
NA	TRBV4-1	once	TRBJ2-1	CASSQALNNEQFF	TGCGCCAGCAGCCAAGCACTCAACAATGAGCAGTTCTTC
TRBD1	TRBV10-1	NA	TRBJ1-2	CASSESDRAYGYTF	TGCGCCAGCAGTGAGTCAGACAGGGCCTATGGCTACACCTTC
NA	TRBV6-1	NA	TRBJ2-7	CASSEATVYEQYF	TGTGCCAGCAGTGAAGCCACAGTCTACGAGCAGTACTTC
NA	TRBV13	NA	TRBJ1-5	CASSLSGNQPQHF	TGTGCCAGCAGCTTAAGTGGGAATCAGCCCCAGCATTTT
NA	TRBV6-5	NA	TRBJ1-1	CASSYSDRNTEAFF	TGTGCCAGCAGTTACTCGGATAGGAACACTGAAGCTTTCTTT
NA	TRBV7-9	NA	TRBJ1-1	CASLGGTEAFF	TGTGCCAGCCTCGGGGGAACTGAAGCTTTCTTT
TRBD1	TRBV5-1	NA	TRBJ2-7	CASSRTGDSYEQYF	TGCGCCAGCAGCCGGACAGGGGACTCCTACGAGCAGTACTTC
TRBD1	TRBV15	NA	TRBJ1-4	CATSRADRVGEKLFF	TGTGCCACCAGCAGAGCAGACAGGGTCGGGGAAAAACTGTTTTTT
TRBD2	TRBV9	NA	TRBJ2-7	CASSADPGLAGYEQYF	TGTGCCAGCAGCGCAGACCCTGGACTAGCGGGGTACGAGCAGTACTTC
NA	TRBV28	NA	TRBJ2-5	CASSLRGGGSETQYF	TGTGCCAGCAGTTTAAGAGGCGGGGGCTCAGAGACCCAGTACTTC
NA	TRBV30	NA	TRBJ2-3	CAWSPSPGPIYTDTQYF	TGTGCCTGGAGTCCTAGCCCCGGGCCCATATACACAGATACGCAGTATTTT
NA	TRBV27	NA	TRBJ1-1	CASSLGPAIEAFF	TGTGCCAGCAGTTTAGGGCCGGCTATTGAAGCTTTCTTT
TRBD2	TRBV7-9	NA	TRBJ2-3	CASIPLGGGTDTQYF	TGTGCCAGCATCCCGTTGGGGGGGGGCACAGATACGCAGTATTTT
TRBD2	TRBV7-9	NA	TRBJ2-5	CASSFPRVSGGPLETQYF	TGTGCCAGCAGCTTCCCTCGGGTTAGCGGGGGGCCGTTGGAGACCCAGTACTTC
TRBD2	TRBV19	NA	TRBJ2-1	CASSATGGNSYNEQFF	TGTGCCAGTAGTGCCACCGGGGGGAACTCCTACAATGAGCAGTTCTTC
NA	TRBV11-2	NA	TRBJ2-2	CASSLEGGAVFWRPTGELFF	NA
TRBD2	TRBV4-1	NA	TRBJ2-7	CASSQDVASGGYEQYF	TGCGCCAGCAGCCAAGATGTGGCTAGCGGGGGCTACGAGCAGTACTTC
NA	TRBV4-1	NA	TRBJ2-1	CASSQVRLAPSEQFF	TGCGCCAGCAGCCAAGTTCGTCTCGCTCCCTCCGAGCAGTTCTTC
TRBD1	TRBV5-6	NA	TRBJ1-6	CASTEGQTIYNSPLHF	TGTGCCAGCACCGAGGGACAGACCATCTATAATTCACCCCTCCACTTT
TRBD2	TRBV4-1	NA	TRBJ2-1	CASSQAPGLAMGEQFF	TGCGCCAGCAGCCAAGCACCGGGACTAGCGATGGGTGAGCAGTTCTTC
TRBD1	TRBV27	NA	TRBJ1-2	CASSPTTGEGGYTF	TGTGCCAGCAGTCCCACGACAGGGGAAGGTGGCTACACCTTC